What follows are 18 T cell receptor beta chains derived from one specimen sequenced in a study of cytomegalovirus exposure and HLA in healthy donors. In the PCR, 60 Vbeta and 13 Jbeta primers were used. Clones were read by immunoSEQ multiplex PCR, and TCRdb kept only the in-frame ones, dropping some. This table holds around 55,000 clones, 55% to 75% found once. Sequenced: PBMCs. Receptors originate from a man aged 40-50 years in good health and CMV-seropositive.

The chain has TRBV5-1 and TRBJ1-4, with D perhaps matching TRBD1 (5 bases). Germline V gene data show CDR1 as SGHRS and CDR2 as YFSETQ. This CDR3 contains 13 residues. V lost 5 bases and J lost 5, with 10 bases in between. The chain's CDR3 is CASRSKGNEKLFF. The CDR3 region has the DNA TGCGCCAGCAGATCGAAGGGGAATGAAAAACTGTTTTTT.

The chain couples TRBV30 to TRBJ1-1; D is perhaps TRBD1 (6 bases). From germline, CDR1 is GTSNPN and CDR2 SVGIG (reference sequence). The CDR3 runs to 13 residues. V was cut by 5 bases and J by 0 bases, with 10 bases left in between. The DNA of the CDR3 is TGTGCCTGGGACAGGACATTGAACACTGAAGCTTTCTTT. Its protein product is CAWDRTLNTEAFF.

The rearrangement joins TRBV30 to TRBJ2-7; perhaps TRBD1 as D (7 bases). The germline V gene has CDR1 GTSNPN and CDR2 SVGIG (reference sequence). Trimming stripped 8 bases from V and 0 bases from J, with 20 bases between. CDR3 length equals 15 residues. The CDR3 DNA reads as TGTGCCGTTAACCCGCGGGACAGTTTCTCCTACGAGCAGTACTTC. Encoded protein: CAVNPRDSFSYEQYF.

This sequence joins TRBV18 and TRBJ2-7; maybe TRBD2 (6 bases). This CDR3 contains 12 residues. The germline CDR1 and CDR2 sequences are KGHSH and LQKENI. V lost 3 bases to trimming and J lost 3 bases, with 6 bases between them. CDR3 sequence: CASSPGGYEQYF. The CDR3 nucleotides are TGTGCCAGCTCACCGGGGGGCTACGAGCAGTACTTC. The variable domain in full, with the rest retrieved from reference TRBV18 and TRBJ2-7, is NAGVMQNPRHLVRRRGQEARLRCSPMKGHSHVYWYRQLPEEGLKFMVYLQKENIIDESGMPKERFSAEFPKEGPSILRIQQVVRGDSAAYFCASSPGGYEQYFGPGTRLTVT.

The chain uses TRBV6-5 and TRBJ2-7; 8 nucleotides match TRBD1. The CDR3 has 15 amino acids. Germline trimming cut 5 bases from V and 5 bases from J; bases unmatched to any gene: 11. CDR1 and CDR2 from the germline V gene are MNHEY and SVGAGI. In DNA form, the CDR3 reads TGTGCCAGCAGTGCGGACAGGGCTTTAAACAACGAGCAGTACTTC. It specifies CASSADRALNNEQYF.

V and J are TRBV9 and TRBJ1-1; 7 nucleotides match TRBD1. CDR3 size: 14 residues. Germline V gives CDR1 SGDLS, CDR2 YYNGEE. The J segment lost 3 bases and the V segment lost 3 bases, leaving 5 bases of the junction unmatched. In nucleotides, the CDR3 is TGTGCCAGCAGCGCCCAGACAGGGTACACTGAAGCTTTCTTT. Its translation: CASSAQTGYTEAFF.

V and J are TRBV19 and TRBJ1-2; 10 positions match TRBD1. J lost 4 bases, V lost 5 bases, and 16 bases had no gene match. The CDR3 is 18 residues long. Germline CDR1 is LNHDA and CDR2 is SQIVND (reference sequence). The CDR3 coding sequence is TGTGCCAGTAGTCGCGGTCTGGGCCGGGACAGGGGATCCTATGGCTACACCTTC. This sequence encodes CASSRGLGRDRGSYGYTF.

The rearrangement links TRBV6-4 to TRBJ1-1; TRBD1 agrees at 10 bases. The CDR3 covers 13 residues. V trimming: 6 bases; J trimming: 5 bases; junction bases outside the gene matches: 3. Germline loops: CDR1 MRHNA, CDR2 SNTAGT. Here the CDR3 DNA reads TGTGCCAGCAGGCGACAGGGGGCAACTGAAGCTTTCTTT. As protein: CASRRQGATEAFF.

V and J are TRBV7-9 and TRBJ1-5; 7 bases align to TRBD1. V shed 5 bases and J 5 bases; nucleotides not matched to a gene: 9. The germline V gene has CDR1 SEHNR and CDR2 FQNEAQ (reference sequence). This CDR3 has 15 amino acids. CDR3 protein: CASSARGDRHQPQHF. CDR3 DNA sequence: TGTGCCAGCAGCGCCCGAGGGGACAGACATCAGCCCCAGCATTTT.

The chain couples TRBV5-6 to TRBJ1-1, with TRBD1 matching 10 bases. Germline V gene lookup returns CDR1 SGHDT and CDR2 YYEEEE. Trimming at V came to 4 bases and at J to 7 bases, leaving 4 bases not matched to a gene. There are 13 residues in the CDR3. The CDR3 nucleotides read TGTGCCAGCAGCCCTGACAGGGGGCATGAAGCTTTCTTT. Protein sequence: CASSPDRGHEAFF.

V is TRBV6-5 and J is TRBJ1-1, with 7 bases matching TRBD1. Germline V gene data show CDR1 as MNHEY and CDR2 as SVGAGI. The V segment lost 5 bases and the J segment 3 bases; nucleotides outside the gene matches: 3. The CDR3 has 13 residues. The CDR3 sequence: CASSSRGYTEAFF. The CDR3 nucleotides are TGTGCCAGCAGTAGCAGGGGGTACACTGAAGCTTTCTTT.

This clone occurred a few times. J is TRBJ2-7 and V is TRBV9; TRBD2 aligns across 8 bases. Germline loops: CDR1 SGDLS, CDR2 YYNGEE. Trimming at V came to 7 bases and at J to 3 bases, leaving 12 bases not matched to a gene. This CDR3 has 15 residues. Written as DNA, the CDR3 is TGTGCCAGCGCCGGCGGGACTAGAGGGGACTACGAGCAGTACTTC. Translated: CASAGGTRGDYEQYF.

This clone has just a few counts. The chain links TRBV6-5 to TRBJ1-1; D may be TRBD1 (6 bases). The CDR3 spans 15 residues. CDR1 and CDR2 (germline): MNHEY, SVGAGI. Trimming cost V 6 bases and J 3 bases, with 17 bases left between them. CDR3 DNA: TGTGCCAGCAGACGCCCTACAGGGAGATACACTGAAGCTTTCTTT. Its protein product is CASRRPTGRYTEAFF.

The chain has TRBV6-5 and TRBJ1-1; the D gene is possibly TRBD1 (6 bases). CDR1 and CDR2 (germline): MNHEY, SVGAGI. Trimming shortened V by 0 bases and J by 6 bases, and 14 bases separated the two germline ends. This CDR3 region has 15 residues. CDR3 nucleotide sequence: TGTGCCAGCAGTTACTCGAATAGGGGGACGGCTGAAGCTTTCTTT. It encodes CASSYSNRGTAEAFF.

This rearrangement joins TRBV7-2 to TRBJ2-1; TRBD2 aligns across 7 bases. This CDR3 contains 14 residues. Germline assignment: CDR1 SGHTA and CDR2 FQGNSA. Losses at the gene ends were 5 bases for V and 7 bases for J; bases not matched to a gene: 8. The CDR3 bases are TGTGCCAGCAGCCCCCGGGTGCGGGGGAATGAGCAGTTCTTC. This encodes CASSPRVRGNEQFF.

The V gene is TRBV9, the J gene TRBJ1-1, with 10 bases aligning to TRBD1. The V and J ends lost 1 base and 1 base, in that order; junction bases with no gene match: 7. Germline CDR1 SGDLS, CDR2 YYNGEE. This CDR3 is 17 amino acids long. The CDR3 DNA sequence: TGTGCCAGCAGCGTAAGGGGCGACAGGGGGCCGAACACTGAAGCTTTCTTT. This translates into CASSVRGDRGPNTEAFF. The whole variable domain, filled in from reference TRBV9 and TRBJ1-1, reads DSGVTQTPKHLITATGQRVTLRCSPRSGDLSVYWYQQSLDQGLQFLIQYYNGEERAKGNILERFSAQQFPDLHSELNLSSLELGDSALYFCASSVRGDRGPNTEAFFGQGTRLTVV.

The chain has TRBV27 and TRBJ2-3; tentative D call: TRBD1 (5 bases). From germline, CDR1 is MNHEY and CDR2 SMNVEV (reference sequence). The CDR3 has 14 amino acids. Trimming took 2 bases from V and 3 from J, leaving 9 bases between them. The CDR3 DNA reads TGTGCCAGCAGTTTAGCCCAGGGAACAGATACGCAGTATTTT. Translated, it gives CASSLAQGTDTQYF.

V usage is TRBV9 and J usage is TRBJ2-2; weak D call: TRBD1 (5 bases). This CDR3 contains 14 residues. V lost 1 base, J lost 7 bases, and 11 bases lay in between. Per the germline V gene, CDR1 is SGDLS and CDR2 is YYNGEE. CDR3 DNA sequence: TGTGCCAGCAGCGTACCCAGGGAAGGCGGGGAGCTGTTTTTT. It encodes CASSVPREGGELFF.